This entry is about one T cell receptor (beta chain). Its antigen is currently unknown. Sequenced by immunoSEQ multiplex PCR; TCRdb stores in-frame clones only, minus some. The sample lists under 400,000 clones, around 90% seen once, with around 3.7% in the top ten. Specified treatment: over 15 received Ad26.COV2.S at low or high dose, single or two shots; 5 received placebo; per-sample allocation not given. Specimen acquisition occurred on day 63 following the initial vaccine or placebo injection. Immunization relied on an Ad26 vector, which expressed Wuhan-strain SARS-CoV-2 spike. This CDR3 region has 14 residues. From germline, CDR1 is SGHVS and CDR2 FQNEAQ. Trimming took off 2 bases at V and 0 bases at J, with 5 bases between the two ends. This sample is drawn from a study of Ad26.COV2.S vaccination and SARS-CoV-2 variants. Study-level findings and limits: Non-spike TCR breadth did not differ much between vaccine and placebo recipients.

Material: peripheral blood, obtained in a trial of Ad26.COV2.S vaccine versus placebo. The chain is built from TRBV7-8 and TRBJ1-5; no reliable D call. The sequence was obtained from a person aged 18-65 years who received the Ad26.COV2.S COVID-19 vaccine or a placebo. The CDR3 is CASSLLYSNQPQHF. The CDR3 DNA follows: TGTGCCAGCAGCTTACTTTATAGCAATCAGCCCCAGCATTTT.